Listed here are 28 T cell receptor beta chains from one sample, sequenced in a study of T cells in Graves' hyperthyroidism and ophthalmopathy. RNA transcripts served as the template for amplifying TCR beta CDR3 regions. With the HTBI primer set, the TCR CDR3 went through a first round of RT-PCR. TCRdb redid the calling of the multiplex PCR reads with MiXCR, one entry per CDR3 protein. The sample lists approximately 590,000 distinct CDR3 sequences, about 45% occurring once. Sequencing input: peripheral blood or thyroid tissue (not recorded which). The receptors here all came from a woman younger than 30 with Graves' hyperthyroidism.

This CDR3 is CASRLGAAANEKLFF. CDR3 DNA: TGCGCCAGCAGACTTGGGGCTGCGGCTAATGAAAAACTGTTTTTT. The V call is TRBV4-1, the J call TRBJ1-4; D possibly corresponds to TRBD1 (5 bases). The CDR3 contains 15 residues. The V gene lost 6 bases and the J gene lost 3 bases, with 14 bases spanning the gap. Germline CDR1 and CDR2: MGHRA and YSYEKL.

This clonotype showed up many times. The gene calls are TRBV29-1 and TRBJ2-7, with a possible D match to TRBD2 (5 bases). Germline V gene sequence: CDR1 SQVTM, CDR2 ANQGSEA. The CDR3 runs 14 residues. Between the trimmed V and J ends, which lost 0 bases and 3 bases, there was a span of 12 bases. The CDR3 loop reads CSVEERGYDYEQYF. Written as DNA, the CDR3 is TGCAGCGTTGAAGAAAGAGGGTACGACTACGAGCAGTACTTC.

V usage is TRBV19 and J usage is TRBJ2-2, with 8 positions matching TRBD2. Unmatched junction bases numbered 13, after V lost 7 bases and J lost 6 bases. The germline CDR1 and CDR2 sequences are LNHDA and SQIVND (reference sequence). This CDR3 contains 16 residues. CDR3 protein: CASNPLAGRLSGELFF. CDR3 nucleotides: TGTGCCAGTAACCCCTTAGCGGGACGTCTGTCCGGGGAGCTGTTTTTT.

This clonotype has ten or more counts. The chain is built from TRBV29-1 and TRBJ2-7; D is unclear. Trimming removed 4 bases at V and 6 bases at J, with 10 bases between. Germline values: CDR1 SQVTM, CDR2 ANQGSEA. CDR3 length equals 11 residues. The CDR3 sequence is CSVGVAGEQYF. Written as DNA, the CDR3 is TGCAGCGTTGGGGTAGCCGGCGAGCAGTACTTC.

This clonotype has a handful of counts. The chain couples TRBV20-1 to TRBJ1-6, with unresolved D. The CDR3 length is 12 residues. Germline V CDR1 and CDR2: DFQATT, SNEGSKA (reference sequence). V was pared by 7 bases and J by 5 bases, with 9 bases between. The CDR3 sequence: CSVGKNNSPLHF. The CDR3 DNA follows: TGCAGTGTCGGCAAGAATAATTCACCCCTCCACTTT.

This clonotype has only a few counts. The chain uses TRBV6-4 and TRBJ1-1; D uncertain. Looked up from germline, CDR1 is MRHNA and CDR2 is SNTAGT. The CDR3 covers 16 residues. V was trimmed by 3 bases and J by 0 bases, leaving 14 bases between them. The CDR3 region has the DNA TGTGCCAGCAGTGAAGTAATCGAATCCATGAACACTGAAGCTTTCTTT. Translated: CASSEVIESMNTEAFF.

This rearrangement joins TRBV7-2 to TRBJ2-5; D might be TRBD2 (6 bases). V lost 5 bases and J lost 5, with 15 bases in between. The CDR3 runs 14 residues. Per germline, CDR1 SGHTA and CDR2 FQGNSA. CDR3 sequence: CASSDPGEGETQYF. The CDR3 region has the DNA TGTGCCAGCAGCGATCCGGGAGAGGGCGAGACCCAGTACTTC.

As regards this clonotype: One end of the junction varies from germline; a read error may be responsible. This chain connects TRBV24-1 to TRBJ1-2; TRBD1 is a possible D gene (6 bases). There are 16 residues in the CDR3. Germline CDR1 is KGHDR and CDR2 is SFDVKD. CDR3 sequence (DNA): TGTGCCAGCAGTCCCGCTAGGGACCGGGGGCGAAATGGCTACACCTTC. Its translation: CASSPARDRGRNGYTF.

The chain uses TRBV20-1 and TRBJ1-5; maybe TRBD1 (5 bases). This CDR3 spans 14 amino acids. Germline V gene data show CDR1 as DFQATT and CDR2 as SNEGSKA (reference sequence). V was trimmed by 5 bases and J by 5 bases, leaving 16 bases between them. The CDR3 DNA sequence: TGCAGTGCTTTAGACAGAAACTCTTATCAGCCCCAGCATTTT. Residues: CSALDRNSYQPQHF.

This clonotype was detected ten times or more. This chain joins TRBV2 and TRBJ1-2, with D hard to call. The CDR3 totals 11 residues. The V gene's germline CDR1 is SNHLY and CDR2 FYNNEI. Deletions cut 4 bases from V and 8 bases from J, with 8 bases between. CDR3 sequence (DNA): TGTGCCAGCAGTGGAGGGATGGGCTACACCTTC. Protein sequence: CASSGGMGYTF.

This rearrangement joins TRBV5-6 to TRBJ1-2; no firm D call. The CDR3 contains 13 residues. Germline V gene lookup returns CDR1 SGHDT and CDR2 YYEEEE. Trimming shortened V by 7 bases and J by 5 bases, and 15 bases separated the two germline ends. The CDR3 loop is CASGSGRDYGYTF. The DNA of the CDR3 is TGTGCCAGCGGGTCCGGACGGGATTATGGCTACACCTTC.

The chain carries TRBV29-1 and TRBJ2-7, with 15 bases that match TRBD2. CDR3 size: 15 residues. Germline-derived CDR1 and CDR2 are SQVTM and ANQGSEA. V shed 5 bases, J shed 3 bases, and the junction held 5 bases outside the gene matches. The CDR3 loop is CSVSGLAGGRYEQYF. In DNA, the CDR3 is TGCAGCGTTTCGGGACTAGCGGGAGGACGCTACGAGCAGTACTTC.

This clonotype was seen only a few times. With a much larger clone just one base away, this may be a read error. This chain joins TRBV5-6 and TRBJ1-3; D is ambiguous. CDR1 and CDR2 (germline): SGHDT, YYEEEE. The CDR3 is 15 amino acids. V shed 2 bases and J shed 0 bases, with 9 bases lying between them. The CDR3 nucleotides read TGTGCCAGCAGCTTCGACGGGTCCTCTGGAAACACCATATATTTT. Translation: CASSFDGSSGNTIYF. Using reference TRBV5-6 and TRBJ1-3 for the parts outside the CDR3, the full variable domain is DAGVTQSPTHLIKTRGQQVTLRCSPKSGHDTVSWYQQALGQGPQFIFQYYEEEERQRGNFPDRFSGHQFPNYSSELNVNALLLGDSALYLCASSFDGSSGNTIYFGEGSWLTVV.

V is TRBV11-1 and J is TRBJ1-1, with D tentatively TRBD1 (6 bases). Trimming cost V 5 bases and J 3 bases, with 13 bases left between them. Germline V lookup: CDR1 SGHAT, CDR2 FQDESV (reference sequence). The CDR3 is 14 amino acids. As DNA, the CDR3 is TGTGCCAGCAGCCCGACAGGTCTAGACACTGAAGCTTTCTTT. Translation gives CASSPTGLDTEAFF.

This clonotype was counted at least ten times. The rearrangement uses TRBV10-3 and TRBJ1-4; D is unresolved. V was cut by 3 bases and J by 8 bases, with 13 bases left in between. Looked up from germline, CDR1 is ENHRY and CDR2 is SYGVKD. This CDR3 has 14 residues. The CDR3 region has the DNA TGTGCCATCAGTGATGCTGGACGGGTCGAAAAACTGTTTTTT. Translated, it gives CAISDAGRVEKLFF.

The chain links TRBV2 to TRBJ1-1; the D gene is possibly TRBD1 (5 bases). Trimming pared 6 bases from V and 1 base from J, leaving 15 bases between. CDR1 and CDR2 from the germline V gene are SNHLY and FYNNEI. The CDR3 totals 15 residues. The CDR3 nucleotides are TGTGCCAGCAGCCCCCGGGACGGGCCGAACACTGAAGCTTTCTTT. Its translation: CASSPRDGPNTEAFF.

This clonotype occurred once. This chain uses TRBV7-2 with TRBJ1-1; 8 nucleotides match TRBD1. Trimming took 4 bases from V and 5 from J; bases not matched to a gene: 6. Germline V gene data show CDR1 as SGHTA and CDR2 as FQGNSA. CDR3 length: 14 residues. The CDR3 DNA follows: TGTGCCAGCAGCTATGGACAGGGAGTTACTGAAGCTTTCTTT. Translating it yields CASSYGQGVTEAFF. The full variable domain, rest sourced from reference TRBV7-2 and TRBJ1-1, is GAGVSQSPSNKVTEKGKDVELRCDPISGHTALYWYRQSLGQGLEFLIYFQGNSAPDKSGLPSDRFSAERTGGSVSTLTIQRTQQEDSAVYLCASSYGQGVTEAFFGQGTRLTVV.

This clonotype was detected a few times. The V gene is TRBV5-5, the J gene TRBJ1-2; D is undetermined. This CDR3 region has 13 residues. V lost 3 bases, J lost 6 bases, and 12 bases lay in between. Germline V CDR1 and CDR2: SGHKS, YYEKEE (reference sequence). The CDR3 sequence is CASSSGGGNGYTF. In DNA form, the CDR3 reads TGTGCCAGCAGCTCGGGAGGCGGGAATGGCTACACCTTC. The full variable domain, in which reference TRBV5-5 and TRBJ1-2 provide the parts outside the CDR3, is DAGVTQSPTHLIKTRGQQVTLRCSPISGHKSVSWYQQVLGQGPQFIFQYYEKEERGRGNFPDRFSARQFPNYSSELNVNALLLGDSALYLCASSSGGGNGYTFGSGTRLTVV.

The chain employs TRBV25-1 and TRBJ1-4; the match to TRBD1 covers 10 bases. The CDR3 totals 15 residues. The V gene end was trimmed by 4 bases and the J gene end by 8 bases; junction bases not matched to a gene: 7. Germline lookup yields CDR1 MGHDK and CDR2 SYGVNS. The CDR3 region has the DNA TGTGCCAGCAGTGGGACCGGGACAGGGGACGAAAAACTGTTTTTT. Amino acids: CASSGTGTGDEKLFF. The full variable domain, its missing parts supplied by reference TRBV25-1 and TRBJ1-4, is EADIYQTPRYLVIGTGKKITLECSQTMGHDKMYWYQQDPGMELHLIHYSYGVNSTEKGDLSSESTVSRIRTEHFPLTLESARPSHTSQYLCASSGTGTGDEKLFFGSGTQLSVL.

This clonotype came up many times. The chain recombines TRBV24-1 with TRBJ2-6; 8 bases map to TRBD2. CDR1 and CDR2 from the germline V gene are KGHDR and SFDVKD. This CDR3 contains 17 residues. V trimming: 4 bases; J trimming: 2 bases; junction bases outside the gene matches: 6. The CDR3 loop reads CATSDPGGAAGANVLTF. CDR3 coding DNA: TGTGCCACCAGTGACCCGGGGGGGGCGGCTGGGGCCAACGTCCTGACTTTC.

This clonotype has just a few counts. The chain joins TRBV7-2 to TRBJ1-2, with 7 bases matching TRBD1. The CDR3 length is 15 residues. The V gene's germline CDR1 is SGHTA and CDR2 FQGNSA. The V and J ends lost 3 bases and 3 bases, in that order; junction bases with no gene match: 7. CDR3: CASSLRDSTHYGYTF. The CDR3, as DNA: TGTGCCAGCAGCTTGAGGGACAGCACCCACTATGGCTACACCTTC.

This clonotype was picked up many times. The chain recombines TRBV24-1 with TRBJ2-5; 13 positions match TRBD2. The CDR3 consists of 17 residues. V dropped 3 bases and J dropped 5; count of bases not matched to a gene: 8. Germline-derived CDR1 and CDR2 are KGHDR and SFDVKD. The CDR3 DNA is TGTGCCACCAGTGATCCGGGACTAGCGGGGTCCTTGGAGACCCAGTACTTC. It translates to CATSDPGLAGSLETQYF.

A few counts support this clonotype. This chain connects TRBV9 to TRBJ2-5; TRBD1 aligns across 8 bases. Germline loops: CDR1 SGDLS, CDR2 YYNGEE. CDR3 length equals 16 residues. After removal of 0 bases from V and 1 base from J, the junction contained 5 bases not matched to a gene. The chain's CDR3 is CASSVGRTGGQETQYF. In DNA form, the CDR3 reads TGTGCCAGCAGCGTAGGCAGAACAGGGGGCCAAGAGACCCAGTACTTC.

The chain uses TRBV12-3 or TRBV12-4 and TRBJ1-1; D is ambiguous. Trimming left V 3 bases short and J 11 bases short, with 16 bases between. The CDR3 spans 13 residues. CDR3 amino acids: CASSFFPSEGAFF. The CDR3 bases are TGTGCCAGCAGTTTTTTCCCGTCCGAGGGTGCTTTCTTT.

This clonotype has a handful of counts. V is TRBV20-1 and J is TRBJ1-5; D is possibly TRBD1 (5 bases). Trimming pared 4 bases from V and 2 bases from J, leaving 12 bases between. CDR1 and CDR2 from the germline V gene are DFQATT and SNEGSKA (reference sequence). The CDR3 sequence is 14 residues long. The CDR3 sequence: CSATPQGGNQPQHF. The CDR3, as DNA: TGCAGTGCTACCCCCCAGGGCGGCAATCAGCCCCAGCATTTT.

This chain joins TRBV7-9 and TRBJ2-7; 9 bases match TRBD2. The CDR3 sequence is 14 residues long. After removal of 7 bases from V and 4 bases from J, the junction contained 8 bases not matched to a gene. Germline V gene lookup returns CDR1 SEHNR and CDR2 FQNEAQ (reference sequence). For the CDR3, the DNA is TGTGCCAGCACCCGGGCTAGCGGGATTTACGAGCAGTACTTC. Translated: CASTRASGIYEQYF.

In its sample, this clonotype was seen a few times. V is TRBV20-1 and J is TRBJ1-5; D unclear. The length of the CDR3 is 13 residues. CDR1 DFQATT and CDR2 SNEGSKA come from the germline V gene (reference sequence). The germline V and J ends were trimmed by 3 bases and 0 bases, with 6 bases remaining between them. DNA for the CDR3: TGCAGTGCTAGTTATGGTAGCAATCAGCCCCAGCATTTT. Translated: CSASYGSNQPQHF.

This clonotype was picked up many times. The chain carries TRBV19 and TRBJ1-2; D is possibly TRBD1 (5 bases). CDR3 length: 13 residues. V lost 1 base, J lost 2 bases, and 5 bases lay in between. From germline, CDR1 is LNHDA and CDR2 SQIVND (reference sequence). The CDR3 is CASSIGTNYGYTF. For the CDR3, the DNA is TGTGCCAGTAGTATAGGGACAAACTATGGCTACACCTTC.